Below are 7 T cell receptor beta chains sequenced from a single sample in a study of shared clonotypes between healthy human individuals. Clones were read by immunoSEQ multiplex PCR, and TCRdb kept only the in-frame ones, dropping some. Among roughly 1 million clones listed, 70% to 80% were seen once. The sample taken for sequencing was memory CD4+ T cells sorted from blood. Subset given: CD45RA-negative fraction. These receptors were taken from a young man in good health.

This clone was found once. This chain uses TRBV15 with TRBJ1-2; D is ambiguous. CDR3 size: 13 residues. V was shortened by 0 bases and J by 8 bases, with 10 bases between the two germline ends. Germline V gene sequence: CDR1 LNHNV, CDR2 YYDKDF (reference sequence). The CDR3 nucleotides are TGTGCCACCAGCAGAGATCGCGCTGGGGGCTACACCTTC. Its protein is CATSRDRAGGYTF.

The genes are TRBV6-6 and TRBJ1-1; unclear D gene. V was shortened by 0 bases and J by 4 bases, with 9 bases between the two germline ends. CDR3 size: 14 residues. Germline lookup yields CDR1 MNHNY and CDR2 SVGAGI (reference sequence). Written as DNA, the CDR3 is TGTGCCAGCAGTTACTCCGAGGGTCTCACTGAAGCTTTCTTT. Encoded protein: CASSYSEGLTEAFF.

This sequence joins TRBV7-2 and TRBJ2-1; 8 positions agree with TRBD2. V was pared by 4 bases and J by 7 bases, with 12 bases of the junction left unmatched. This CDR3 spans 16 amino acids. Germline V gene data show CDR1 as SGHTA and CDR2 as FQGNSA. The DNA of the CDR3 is TGTGCCAGCAGCTCGGTGGCGGGAGGACGACGGAATGAGCAGTTCTTC. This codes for CASSSVAGGRRNEQFF.

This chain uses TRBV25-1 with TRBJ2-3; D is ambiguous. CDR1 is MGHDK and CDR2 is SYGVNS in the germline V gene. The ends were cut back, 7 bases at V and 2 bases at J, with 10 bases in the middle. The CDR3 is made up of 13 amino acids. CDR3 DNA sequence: TGTGCCAGCACCCTAATTAACACAGATACGCAGTATTTT. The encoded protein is CASTLINTDTQYF. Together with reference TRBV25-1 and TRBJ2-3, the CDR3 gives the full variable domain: EADIYQTPRYLVIGTGKKITLECSQTMGHDKMYWYQQDPGMELHLIHYSYGVNSTEKGDLSSESTVSRIRTEHFPLTLESARPSHTSQYLCASTLINTDTQYFGPGTRLTVL.

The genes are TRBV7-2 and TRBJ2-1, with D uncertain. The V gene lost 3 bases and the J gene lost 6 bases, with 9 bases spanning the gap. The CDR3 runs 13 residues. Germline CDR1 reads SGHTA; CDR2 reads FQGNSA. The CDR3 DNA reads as TGTGCCAGCAGCTTGGCGGAGCGCAATGAGCAGTTCTTC. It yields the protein CASSLAERNEQFF.

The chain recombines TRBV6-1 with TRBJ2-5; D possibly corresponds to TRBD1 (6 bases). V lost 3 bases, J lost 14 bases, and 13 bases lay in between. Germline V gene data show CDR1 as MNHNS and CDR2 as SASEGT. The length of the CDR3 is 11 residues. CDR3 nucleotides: TGTGCCAGCAGTGATTGGTGGACAGATTACTTC. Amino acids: CASSDWWTDYF.

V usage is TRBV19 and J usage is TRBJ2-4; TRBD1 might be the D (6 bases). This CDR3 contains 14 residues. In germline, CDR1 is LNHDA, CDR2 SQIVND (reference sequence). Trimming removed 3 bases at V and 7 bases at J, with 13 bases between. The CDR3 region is CASSIGQGTNIQYF. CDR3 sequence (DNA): TGTGCCAGTAGTATTGGGCAGGGGACCAACATTCAGTACTTC.